Listed below are T cell receptor beta chains from one sample, sequenced in a study of cytomegalovirus exposure and HLA in healthy donors. Generated by immunoSEQ multiplex PCR, the TCRdb table keeps only in-frame clones and is missing some. Here the sample spans about 240,000 clones, 75% to 85% being singletons. What was sequenced was PBMCs. Receptor source: a woman between 55 and 75 years old in good health and CMV-seropositive. Each CDR3 is given without its conserved first and last residue. Fields, in order: clone size, V gene, J gene, CDR3 protein. Expanded clones get a size class; other rows say once, few or many, or leave the size out.

NA	TRBV5-6	TRBJ2-2	ASSFSGTKGGRITGELF
NA	TRBV13	TRBJ1-2	ASSTRGYGYT
NA	TRBV7-7	TRBJ2-1	ASSLEGEAGNEQF
NA	TRBV13	TRBJ2-5	ASSLAGSGQTQY
NA	TRBV9	TRBJ1-5	ASSVDGGSWQPQH
NA	TRBV10-2	TRBJ1-1	ASSDNTEAF
NA	TRBV6-1	TRBJ1-1	ATRTGGLTEAF
once	TRBV20-1	TRBJ2-1	SARDQYEQF
few	TRBV10-3	TRBJ1-3	ASTSGQTSGNTIY
NA	TRBV5-1	TRBJ1-5	ASSSGDNQPQH
NA	TRBV9	TRBJ2-2	ASSVVAGVMNTGELF
NA	TRBV6-1	TRBJ2-7	ASTRQGLSYEQY
NA	TRBV6-5	TRBJ2-7	ASVRGPAYEQY
few	TRBV5-5	TRBJ1-2	ASSLGGYTYGYT
NA	TRBV19	TRBJ2-7	ASKGGTYEQY
NA	TRBV6-1	TRBJ2-1	ASIGDRGLKNEQF
NA	TRBV14	TRBJ2-7	ASSPLSGTGPYEQY
once	TRBV15	TRBJ2-7	ATSRVRGVLYEQY
NA	TRBV12-5	TRBJ1-3	ASGLARFSQNSGNTIY
NA	TRBV28	TRBJ1-5	ASSLLLSNQPQH
NA	TRBV6-5	TRBJ1-3	ASSYSYQNGGNTIY
NA	TRBV4-1	TRBJ2-1	ASSHGRGVAEQF
NA	TRBV27	TRBJ1-1	AGSWAAGQNTEAF
NA	TRBV19	TRBJ2-1	ASRPRGLAGSYNEQF
NA	TRBV6-1	TRBJ1-1	ASSLQRTVGTEAF
few	TRBV5-1	TRBJ1-2	ASDSGQGDGYT
NA	TRBV19	TRBJ2-2	ASSRTANTGELF
NA	TRBV27	TRBJ2-5	ASSFSGRGRRETQY
NA	TRBV11-2	TRBJ2-7	ASSATSGRASEQY
NA	TRBV19	TRBJ1-2	ASSSLDRAHNGYT
NA	TRBV10-3	TRBJ2-7	AISEPRSGTYEQY
NA	TRBV7-9	TRBJ1-1	ASSLLTGGTEAF
NA	TRBV27	TRBJ2-7	ASRPHRDRTTYEQY
NA	TRBV27	TRBJ2-5	ASSLSRTGAETQY
NA	TRBV27	TRBJ2-2	ASSIDRGSGELF
NA	TRBV6-4	TRBJ1-1	ASSAGHLGAEAF
once	TRBV15	TRBJ1-3	ATSSLRGSGNTIY
NA	TRBV5-4	TRBJ1-3	ASSLDRGGNTIY
NA	TRBV18	TRBJ2-1	ASSPRSSGFLSSYNEQF
NA	TRBV5-4	TRBJ2-7	ASSWDSQVGGEQY
NA	TRBV5-1	TRBJ2-1	ASSLDRGFVDEQF
NA	TRBV7-9	TRBJ1-2	ASSPSRGQNYGYT
NA	TRBV7-9	TRBJ2-1	ASSYPSGRPSYNEQF
NA	TRBV2	TRBJ2-3	ASRGTPSTDTQY
once	TRBV7-3	TRBJ2-3	ASSLWGLPTDTQY
NA	TRBV5-1	TRBJ1-2	ASSLPGSQGGYT
NA	TRBV14	TRBJ1-2	ASSQDGNMNYGYT
NA	TRBV5-1	TRBJ2-1	ASSPEAGGENEQF
NA	TRBV19	TRBJ2-7	ASSSQASYEQY
NA	TRBV9	TRBJ2-7	ASSVDSAPYEQY
NA	TRBV5-4	TRBJ2-5	ASSWRLAGGETQY
NA	TRBV2	TRBJ2-7	ASGSRLNGPYEQY
NA	TRBV18	TRBJ2-3	ASSPPSGRGTDTQY
NA	TRBV6-5	TRBJ2-3	ASSYSTGLWDTQY